The next 14 T cell receptor beta chains were all read from a single sample in a study of blood T cells in healthy people across ages. Combining a sample-barcoded 5' primer with a J-beta primer mix, a second PCR ran for roughly 7 to 11 cycles. TCRdb fed the 5' RACE reads into MiXCR, producing one record per CDR3 protein. The sample contains around 800,000 distinct CDR3 sequences, approximately 67% of which appear only once. Sequencing used blood. Receptors originate from a young man in good health.

The chain is built from TRBV12-3 or TRBV12-4 and TRBJ2-3; D gene ambiguous. Trimming took 7 bases from V and 5 from J, leaving 16 bases between them. The CDR3 length is 14 residues. The CDR3 DNA follows: TGTGCCAGCAACTTGGGGTCGAATAAAGATACGCAGTATTTT. Its protein is CASNLGSNKDTQYF.

The chain uses TRBV5-5 and TRBJ2-7, with D uncertain. Germline V gene sequence: CDR1 SGHKS, CDR2 YYEKEE (reference sequence). V gave up 0 bases and J gave up 3 bases, with 10 bases separating them. The CDR3 sequence is 14 residues long. Here the CDR3 reads CASSLALVGYEQYF. In nucleotides, the CDR3 is TGTGCCAGCAGCTTGGCGCTAGTTGGCTACGAGCAGTACTTC.

The CDR3 reads CASSLLPGPNEQYF. CDR3 nucleotide sequence: TGTGCCAGCAGCCTCCTCCCGGGACCCAATGAGCAGTACTTC. The rearrangement joins TRBV21-1 to TRBJ2-5; the table gives TRBD1 as D, unverified against the DNA. TRBV21-1 has pseudogene status. This CDR3 comprises 14 residues.

The chain carries TRBV25-1 and TRBJ1-6; D gene uncertain. The V and J ends lost 3 bases and 6 bases respectively, with 15 bases between them. Germline CDR1 reads MGHDK; CDR2 reads SYGVNS. The CDR3 covers 16 residues. The CDR3 here is CASSDPRNGVNSPLHF. The CDR3 DNA sequence: TGTGCCAGCAGTGACCCAAGAAACGGAGTTAATTCACCCCTCCACTTT.

This rearrangement joins TRBV7-2 to TRBJ2-2, with D hard to call. Trimming removed 5 bases from V and 2 bases from J, with 15 bases in between. The CDR3 has 16 residues. The germline V gene has CDR1 SGHTA and CDR2 FQGNSA. The CDR3 region is CASSLRGSFNTGELFF. The DNA of the CDR3 is TGTGCCAGCAGCCTCCGAGGTAGCTTCAACACCGGGGAGCTGTTTTTT.

The chain links TRBV28 to TRBJ1-5; no definite D call. With 5 bases removed from V and 4 bases from J, the gap between germline ends came to 12 bases. The CDR3 has 14 amino acids. CDR1 MDHEN and CDR2 SYDVKM come from the germline V gene. DNA of the CDR3: TGTGCCAGCAGTGGACTCTTGGGGAATCAGCCCCAGCATTTT. This codes for CASSGLLGNQPQHF. The full variable domain, completed using reference TRBV28 and TRBJ1-5, is DVKVTQSSRYLVKRTGEKVFLECVQDMDHENMFWYRQDPGLGLRLIYFSYDVKMKEKGDIPEGYSVSREKKERFSLILESASTNQTSMYLCASSGLLGNQPQHFGDGTRLSIL.

V and J are TRBV20-1 and TRBJ2-5; TRBD2 is a possible D gene (5 bases). Trimming stripped 5 bases from V and 2 bases from J, with 9 bases between. CDR1 and CDR2 (germline): DFQATT, SNEGSKA (reference sequence). The CDR3 length is 12 residues. This CDR3 is CSAATGQETQYF. The CDR3 bases are TGCAGTGCTGCCACGGGACAAGAGACCCAGTACTTC.

The rearrangement uses TRBV20-1 and TRBJ2-1; no reliable D call. This CDR3 is 15 amino acids long. The germline V gene has CDR1 DFQATT and CDR2 SNEGSKA (reference sequence). Trimming removed 6 bases at V and 0 bases at J, with 15 bases between. CDR3 loop: CSAKDGMSSYNEQFF. The CDR3 nucleotides are TGCAGTGCCAAGGACGGCATGAGCTCCTACAATGAGCAGTTCTTC.

This clonotype came up a few times. The chain is built from TRBV6-5 and TRBJ2-1, with 8 positions matching TRBD1. Germline V CDR1 and CDR2: MNHEY, SVGAGI. V was pared by 9 bases and J by 10 bases, with 14 bases of the junction left unmatched. CDR3 size: 14 residues. The CDR3 reads CASCGTGHIGEQFF. The CDR3 DNA is TGTGCCAGTTGCGGGACAGGTCACATAGGGGAGCAGTTCTTC.

This chain joins TRBV11-1 and TRBJ2-3; D may be TRBD2 (5 bases). The CDR3 spans 13 residues. Germline V gives CDR1 SGHAT, CDR2 FQDESV (reference sequence). V lost 6 bases to trimming and J lost 1 base, with 8 bases between them. CDR3 loop: CASSRRRTDTQYF. As DNA, the CDR3 is TGTGCCAGCAGTCGGAGGCGCACAGATACGCAGTATTTT.

The chain combines TRBV7-2 with TRBJ1-1; D gene ambiguous. The CDR3 consists of 13 residues. V lost 4 bases and J 4 bases, leaving 10 bases between the germline ends. Germline CDR1 is SGHTA and CDR2 is FQGNSA. The DNA of the CDR3 is TGTGCCAGCAGCTCTTCTTTTGGCACTGAAGCTTTCTTT. This encodes CASSSSFGTEAFF.

The rearrangement joins TRBV5-1 to TRBJ2-7; D not certain. V was trimmed by 4 bases and J by 4 bases, leaving 12 bases between them. This CDR3 is 13 amino acids long. CDR1 is SGHRS and CDR2 is YFSETQ in the germline V gene. The CDR3, as DNA: TGCGCCAGCAGCGTGGAGTGGGGTTACGAGCAGTACTTC. It is translated as CASSVEWGYEQYF.

This clonotype has more than one count but fewer than ten. CDR3 amino acids: CASSTLGQGPLKQYF. The CDR3 DNA reads as TGTGCCAGCAGTACATTGGGACAGGGCCCGCTGAAGCAGTACTTC. The chain employs TRBV7-2 and TRBJ2-7; 9 bases agree with TRBD1. Germline V gene sequence: CDR1 SGHTA, CDR2 FQGNSA. The CDR3 covers 15 residues. V shed 6 bases and J 8 bases; nucleotides not matched to a gene: 14.

V is TRBV20-1 and J is TRBJ1-5, with D perhaps matching TRBD1 (6 bases). The CDR3 sequence is 15 residues long. The V gene's germline CDR1 is DFQATT and CDR2 SNEGSKA (reference sequence). Trimming shortened V by 6 bases and J by 6 bases, and 21 bases separated the two germline ends. The CDR3 region has the DNA TGCAGTGCCAAAGGGGGACACTCTCCGGCTCAGCCCCAGCATTTT. This sequence encodes CSAKGGHSPAQPQHF.